The clone carrying this T cell receptor (beta chain) was counted only a few times. TCRdb fed the 5' RACE reads into MiXCR, producing one record per CDR3 protein. The sample has hundreds of thousands of distinct CDR3 sequences, about an eighth seen once. The source of the sample is a study of T-cell memory formation after mild COVID-19. Overall study context: Most TCR clusters belonged to a single donor.

Material: PBMCs or a T cell subset sorted from them (not recorded which). The source of this sequence is a man aged 18 to 30 who had mild COVID-19 (a few samples of this study predate the infection). Cell type and time point are not known.

The CDR3 nucleotides are TGTGCCAGCTCGGGAACGGTGGGTCTGAATTCACCCCTCCACTTT. Translation: CASSGTVGLNSPLHF. The chain is built from TRBV18 and TRBJ1-6; no reliable D call. The germline V and J ends were trimmed by 6 bases and 7 bases, with 16 bases remaining between them. CDR1 is KGHSH and CDR2 is LQKENI in the germline V gene. The CDR3 contains 15 residues.